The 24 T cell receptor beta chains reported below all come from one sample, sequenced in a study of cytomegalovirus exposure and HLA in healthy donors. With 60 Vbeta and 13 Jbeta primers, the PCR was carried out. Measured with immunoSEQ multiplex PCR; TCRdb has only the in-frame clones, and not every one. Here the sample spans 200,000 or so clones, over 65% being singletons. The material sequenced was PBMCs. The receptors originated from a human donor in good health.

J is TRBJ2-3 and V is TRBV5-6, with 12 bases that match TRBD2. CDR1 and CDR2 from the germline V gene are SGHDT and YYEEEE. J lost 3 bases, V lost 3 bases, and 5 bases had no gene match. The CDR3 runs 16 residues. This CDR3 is CASSSPGTSGTDTQYF. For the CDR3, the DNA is TGTGCCAGCAGCTCCCCCGGGACTAGCGGGACAGATACGCAGTATTTT.

The CDR3 is CASSQDLTRERETQYF. CDR3 DNA: TGCGCCAGCAGCCAAGATCTTACCCGGGAGAGAGAGACCCAGTACTTC. The chain employs TRBV4-3 and TRBJ2-5; weak D call: TRBD2 (6 bases). Trimming cost V 0 bases and J 4 bases, with 15 bases left between them. The CDR3 totals 16 residues. Germline CDR1 reads LGHNA; CDR2 reads YSLEER.

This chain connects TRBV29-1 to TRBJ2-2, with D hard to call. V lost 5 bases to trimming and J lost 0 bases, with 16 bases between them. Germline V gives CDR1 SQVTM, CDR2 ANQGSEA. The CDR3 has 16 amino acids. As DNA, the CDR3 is TGCAGCGTTCTTCATCGGTCCGCGGCGAACACCGGGGAGCTGTTTTTT. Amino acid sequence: CSVLHRSAANTGELFF.

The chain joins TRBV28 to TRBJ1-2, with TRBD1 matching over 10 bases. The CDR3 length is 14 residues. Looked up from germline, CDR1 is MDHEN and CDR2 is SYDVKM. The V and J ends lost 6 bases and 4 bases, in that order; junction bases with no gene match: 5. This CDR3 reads CASRRTGGLYGYTF. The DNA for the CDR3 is TGTGCCAGCAGGAGGACAGGGGGGCTCTATGGCTACACCTTC.

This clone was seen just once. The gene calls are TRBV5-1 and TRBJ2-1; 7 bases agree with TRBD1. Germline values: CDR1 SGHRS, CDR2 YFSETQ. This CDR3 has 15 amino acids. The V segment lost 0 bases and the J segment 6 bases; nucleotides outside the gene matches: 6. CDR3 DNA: TGCGCCAGCAGCTTGGATGGACAGGCGGGCAATGAGCAGTTCTTC. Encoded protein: CASSLDGQAGNEQFF.

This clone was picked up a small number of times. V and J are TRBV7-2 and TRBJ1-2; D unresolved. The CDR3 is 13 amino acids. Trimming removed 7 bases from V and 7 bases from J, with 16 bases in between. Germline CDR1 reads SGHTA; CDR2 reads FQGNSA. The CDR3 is CASTFASGLGYTF. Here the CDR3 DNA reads TGTGCCAGCACCTTCGCGTCAGGTCTTGGCTACACCTTC.

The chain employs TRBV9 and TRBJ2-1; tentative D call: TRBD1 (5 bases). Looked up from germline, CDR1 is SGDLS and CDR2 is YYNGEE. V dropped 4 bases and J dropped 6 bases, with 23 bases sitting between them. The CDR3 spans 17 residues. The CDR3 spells CASSPQGSVGLGNEQFF. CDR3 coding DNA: TGTGCCAGCAGCCCCCAGGGCTCTGTGGGTCTTGGCAATGAGCAGTTCTTC. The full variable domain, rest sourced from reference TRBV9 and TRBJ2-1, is DSGVTQTPKHLITATGQRVTLRCSPRSGDLSVYWYQQSLDQGLQFLIQYYNGEERAKGNILERFSAQQFPDLHSELNLSSLELGDSALYFCASSPQGSVGLGNEQFFGPGTRLTVL.

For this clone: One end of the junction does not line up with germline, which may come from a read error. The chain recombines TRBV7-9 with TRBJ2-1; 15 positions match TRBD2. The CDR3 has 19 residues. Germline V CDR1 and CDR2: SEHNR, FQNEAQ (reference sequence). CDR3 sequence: CSSSAGGLAGGSDYNEQFF. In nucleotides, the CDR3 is TGTTCCAGCAGCGCCGGTGGACTAGCGGGAGGGTCAGACTACAATGAGCAGTTCTTC.

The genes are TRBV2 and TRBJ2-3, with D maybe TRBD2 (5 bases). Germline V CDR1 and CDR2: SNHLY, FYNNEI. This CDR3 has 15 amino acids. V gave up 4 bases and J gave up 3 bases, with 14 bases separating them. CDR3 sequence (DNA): TGTGCCAGCAGTGGGACTCTCCCGGGGACAGATACGCAGTATTTT. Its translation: CASSGTLPGTDTQYF.

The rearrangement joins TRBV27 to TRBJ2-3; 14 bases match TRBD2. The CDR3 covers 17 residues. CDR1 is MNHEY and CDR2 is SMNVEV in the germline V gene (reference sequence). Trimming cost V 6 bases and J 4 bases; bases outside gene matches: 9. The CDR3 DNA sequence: TGTGCCAGCAGCGACGGACTAGCGGGAGGAGTGGCAGATACGCAGTATTTT. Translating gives CASSDGLAGGVADTQYF.

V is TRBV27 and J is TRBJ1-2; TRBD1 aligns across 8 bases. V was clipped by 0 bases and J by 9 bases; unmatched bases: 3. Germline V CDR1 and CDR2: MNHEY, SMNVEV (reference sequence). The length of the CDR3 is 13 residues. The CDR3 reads CASSLSRTGSYTF. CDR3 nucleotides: TGTGCCAGCAGTTTATCGCGGACAGGGAGCTACACCTTC.

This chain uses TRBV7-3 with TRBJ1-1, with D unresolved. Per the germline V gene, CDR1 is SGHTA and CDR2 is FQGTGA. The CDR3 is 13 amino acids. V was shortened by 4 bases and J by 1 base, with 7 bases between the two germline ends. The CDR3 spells CASSSYTNTEAFF. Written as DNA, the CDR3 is TGTGCCAGCAGCTCTTACACGAACACTGAAGCTTTCTTT.

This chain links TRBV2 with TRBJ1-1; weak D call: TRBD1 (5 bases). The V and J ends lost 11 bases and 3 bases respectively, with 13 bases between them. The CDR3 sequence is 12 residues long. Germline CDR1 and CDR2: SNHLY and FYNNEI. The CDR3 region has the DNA TGTGCCCCCGGGGGGGGTCACACTGAAGCTTTCTTT. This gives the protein CAPGGGHTEAFF.

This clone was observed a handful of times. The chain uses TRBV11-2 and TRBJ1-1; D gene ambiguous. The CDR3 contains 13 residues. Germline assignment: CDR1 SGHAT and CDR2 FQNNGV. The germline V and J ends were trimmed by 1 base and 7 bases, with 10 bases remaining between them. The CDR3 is CASSLGEAGEAFF. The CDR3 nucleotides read TGTGCCAGCAGCTTAGGAGAAGCGGGTGAAGCTTTCTTT.

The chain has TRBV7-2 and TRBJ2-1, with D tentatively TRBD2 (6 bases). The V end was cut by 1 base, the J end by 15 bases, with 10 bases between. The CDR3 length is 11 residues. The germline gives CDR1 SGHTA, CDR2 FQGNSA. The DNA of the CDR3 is TGTGCCAGCAGCTTAGGCGGGACGCCGTTCTTC. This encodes CASSLGGTPFF.

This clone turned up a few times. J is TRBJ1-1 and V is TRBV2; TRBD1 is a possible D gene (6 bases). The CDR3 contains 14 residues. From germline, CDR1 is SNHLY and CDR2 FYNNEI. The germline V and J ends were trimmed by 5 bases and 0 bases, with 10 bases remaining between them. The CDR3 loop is CASSWGPLNTEAFF. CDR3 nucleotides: TGTGCCAGCAGTTGGGGGCCCCTGAACACTGAAGCTTTCTTT.

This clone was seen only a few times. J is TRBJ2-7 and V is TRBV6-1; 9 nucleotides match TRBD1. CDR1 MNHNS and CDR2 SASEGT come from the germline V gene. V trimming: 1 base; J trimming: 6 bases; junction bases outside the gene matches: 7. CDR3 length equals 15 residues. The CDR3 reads CASSEGPGQGGEQYF. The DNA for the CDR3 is TGTGCCAGCAGTGAAGGTCCGGGACAGGGAGGCGAGCAGTACTTC.

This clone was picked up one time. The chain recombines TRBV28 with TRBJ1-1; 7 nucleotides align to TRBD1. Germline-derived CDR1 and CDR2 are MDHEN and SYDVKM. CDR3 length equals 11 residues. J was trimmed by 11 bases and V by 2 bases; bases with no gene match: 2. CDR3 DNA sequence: TGTGCCAGCAGTTTAACAGGGGAGGCTTTCTTT. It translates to CASSLTGEAFF.

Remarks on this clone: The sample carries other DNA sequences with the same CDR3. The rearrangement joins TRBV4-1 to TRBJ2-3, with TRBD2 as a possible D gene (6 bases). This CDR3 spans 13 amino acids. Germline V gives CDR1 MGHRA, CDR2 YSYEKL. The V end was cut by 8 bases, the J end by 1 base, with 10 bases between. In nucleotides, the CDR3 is TGCGCCAGCGGGAGGCAAGGCACAGATACGCAGTATTTT. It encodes CASGRQGTDTQYF.

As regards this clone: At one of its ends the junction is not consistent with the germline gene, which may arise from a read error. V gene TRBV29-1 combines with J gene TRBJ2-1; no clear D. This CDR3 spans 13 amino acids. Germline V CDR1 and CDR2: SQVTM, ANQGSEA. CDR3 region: CSAVSTSYNERFF. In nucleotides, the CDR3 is TGCAGCGCCGTCTCGACCTCCTACAATGAGCGGTTCTTC.

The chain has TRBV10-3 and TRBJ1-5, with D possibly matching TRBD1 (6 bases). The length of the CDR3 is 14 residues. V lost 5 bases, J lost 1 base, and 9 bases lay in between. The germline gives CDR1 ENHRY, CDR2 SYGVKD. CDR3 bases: TGTGCCATCAGTAGGGGACAAAGCAATCAGCCCCAGCATTTT. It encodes CAISRGQSNQPQHF.

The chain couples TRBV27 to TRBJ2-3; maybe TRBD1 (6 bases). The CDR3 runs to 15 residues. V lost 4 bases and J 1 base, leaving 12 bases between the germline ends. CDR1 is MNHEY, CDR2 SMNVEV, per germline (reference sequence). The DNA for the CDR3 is TGTGCCAGCAGTTCCCCGGGACAAGGCACAGATACGCAGTATTTT. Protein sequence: CASSSPGQGTDTQYF.

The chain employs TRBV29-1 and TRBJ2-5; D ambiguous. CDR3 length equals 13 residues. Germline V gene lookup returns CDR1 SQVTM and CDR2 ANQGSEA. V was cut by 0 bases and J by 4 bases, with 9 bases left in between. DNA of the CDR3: TGCAGCGTTGAAGATCGCCTAGGAGAGACCCAGTACTTC. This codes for CSVEDRLGETQYF.

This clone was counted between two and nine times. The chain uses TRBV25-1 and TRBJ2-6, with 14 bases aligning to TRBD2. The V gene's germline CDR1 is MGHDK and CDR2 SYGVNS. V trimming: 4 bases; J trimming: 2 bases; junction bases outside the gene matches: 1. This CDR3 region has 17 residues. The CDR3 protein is CASSVTSGRAGANVLTF. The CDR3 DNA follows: TGTGCCAGCAGTGTGACTAGCGGGAGGGCTGGGGCCAACGTCCTGACTTTC.